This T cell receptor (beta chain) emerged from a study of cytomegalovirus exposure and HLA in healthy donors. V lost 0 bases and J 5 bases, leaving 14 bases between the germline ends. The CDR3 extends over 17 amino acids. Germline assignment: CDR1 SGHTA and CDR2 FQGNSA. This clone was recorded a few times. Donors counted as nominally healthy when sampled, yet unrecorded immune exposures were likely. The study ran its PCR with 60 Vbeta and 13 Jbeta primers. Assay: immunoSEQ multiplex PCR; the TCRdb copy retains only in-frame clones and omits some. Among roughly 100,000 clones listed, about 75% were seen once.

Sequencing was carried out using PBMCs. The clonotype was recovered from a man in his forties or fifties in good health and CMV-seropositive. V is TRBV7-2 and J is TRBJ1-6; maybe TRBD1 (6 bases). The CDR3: CASSLAIRTANNSPLHF. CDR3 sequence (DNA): TGTGCCAGCAGCTTAGCTATTCGGACAGCAAATAATTCACCCCTCCACTTT.